Presented here are 17 T cell receptor beta chains from one specimen sequenced in a study of beta chain features in type 1 diabetes. No antigens are known for them. Since all of the isolated RNA was reverse transcribed, expressed TCRB transcripts were what got sequenced. Data came from immunoSEQ multiplex PCR; TCRdb stores just in-frame clones and leaves some out. The sample shows around 360,000 clones, around an eighth of them seen only once. Notes on the study in general: Shorter TCRB CDR3s, moderately but significantly so, were found in Type 1 diabetes patients in all four CD4+ subsets.

Sequencing used naive CD4+ T cells from blood. These receptors were taken from a woman between 18 and 30 years old with type 1 diabetes.

V is TRBV7-8 and J is TRBJ1-2; the match to TRBD1 covers 7 bases. Trimming removed 5 bases from V and 6 bases from J; junction bases left unmatched: 9. The CDR3 is 14 amino acids. CDR1 and CDR2 from the germline V gene are SGHVS and FQNEAQ. CDR3: CASSTTGAGNGYTF. In nucleotides, the CDR3 is TGTGCCAGCAGCACAACAGGGGCGGGTAATGGCTACACCTTC.

This clone was detected a few times. This chain joins TRBV15 and TRBJ1-1; D gene ambiguous. The CDR3 runs to 18 residues. Germline V lookup: CDR1 LNHNV, CDR2 YYDKDF (reference sequence). V was pared by 1 base and J by 3 bases, with 21 bases between. CDR3 protein: CATSRATRIGGPDTEAFF. CDR3 DNA sequence: TGTGCCACCAGCAGAGCAACCCGGATTGGAGGTCCTGACACTGAAGCTTTCTTT.

This clone showed up just a few times. The V call is TRBV2, the J call TRBJ2-7, with 7 bases fitting TRBD1. The CDR3 spans 13 residues. The J segment lost 5 bases and the V segment lost 4 bases, leaving 5 bases of the junction unmatched. Germline assignment: CDR1 SNHLY and CDR2 FYNNEI. CDR3 nucleotide sequence: TGTGCCAGCAGTGGACAGGGTTCCGACGAGCAGTACTTC. Translation: CASSGQGSDEQYF.

The genes are TRBV2 and TRBJ1-2; D unclear. V was cut by 3 bases and J by 8 bases, with 7 bases left in between. CDR1 and CDR2 (germline): SNHLY, FYNNEI. CDR3 length: 11 residues. The CDR3, as DNA: TGTGCCAGCAGTGATCTCCCGGGCTACACCTTC. Amino acids: CASSDLPGYTF.

In its sample, this clone was seen once. The V and J genes are TRBV7-2 and TRBJ2-1; 8 bases are a match to TRBD2. The V gene end was trimmed by 5 bases and the J gene end by 10 bases; junction bases not matched to a gene: 1. The germline CDR1 and CDR2 sequences are SGHTA and FQGNSA. The CDR3 extends over 11 amino acids. The CDR3 coding sequence is TGTGCCAGCAGCCCTAGCGGGGAGCAGTTCTTC. This sequence encodes CASSPSGEQFF.

The rearrangement uses TRBV28 and TRBJ1-5; TRBD1 agrees at 8 bases. Unmatched junction bases numbered 14, after V lost 6 bases and J lost 7 bases. Germline CDR1 reads MDHEN; CDR2 reads SYDVKM. The length of the CDR3 is 16 residues. This chain's CDR3 is CASSGGTGPDGQPQHF. The CDR3, as DNA: TGTGCCAGCAGCGGGGGGACAGGACCGGACGGGCAGCCCCAGCATTTT.

Written as DNA, the CDR3 is TGTGCCTGGAGCCGAAGGGGGGGCGGCGGCTACACCTTC. Translation: CAWSRRGGGGYTF. The chain joins TRBV30 to TRBJ1-2; D might be TRBD1 (6 bases). The CDR3 runs to 13 residues. Germline values: CDR1 GTSNPN, CDR2 SVGIG (reference sequence). V was shortened by 3 bases and J by 8 bases, with 16 bases between the two germline ends. Full variable domain (outside the CDR3, taken from reference TRBV30 and TRBJ1-2): SQTIHQWPATLVQPVGSPLSLECTVEGTSNPNLYWYRQAAGRGLQLLFYSVGIGQISSEVPQNLSASRPQDRQFILSSKKLLLSDSGFYLCAWSRRGGGGYTFGSGTRLTVV.

This clone has just a few counts. This chain uses TRBV4-3 with TRBJ1-1; TRBD1 aligns across 9 bases. J gave up 1 base and V 2 bases, and 5 bases lay outside the gene matches. The germline V gene has CDR1 LGHNA and CDR2 YSLEER. This CDR3 contains 16 residues. The CDR3 DNA follows: TGCGCCAGCAGCCAAAGCCCGGACAGGGGGAACACTGAAGCTTTCTTT. This gives the protein CASSQSPDRGNTEAFF.

This rearrangement joins TRBV7-2 to TRBJ1-6, with TRBD1 identical over 8 bases. Germline V gene lookup returns CDR1 SGHTA and CDR2 FQGNSA. V shed 8 bases, J shed 4 bases, and the junction held 1 base outside the gene matches. The CDR3 runs to 13 residues. CDR3 DNA sequence: TGTGCCAGCCACAGGGGGTATAATTCACCCCTCCACTTT. This codes for CASHRGYNSPLHF.

This rearrangement joins TRBV11-2 to TRBJ2-3, with TRBD2 identical over 16 bases. V dropped 2 bases and J dropped 7; count of bases not matched to a gene: 6. CDR1 and CDR2 (germline): SGHAT, FQNNGV. The CDR3 is 17 residues long. CDR3 nucleotides: TGTGCCAGCAGCTTAACGGGACTAGCGGGAGGGCGCAATACGCAGTATTTT. It yields the protein CASSLTGLAGGRNTQYF.

V usage is TRBV14 and J usage is TRBJ2-1; TRBD2 aligns across 9 bases. Losses at the gene ends were 1 base for V and 3 bases for J; bases not matched to a gene: 4. This CDR3 has 16 amino acids. The germline CDR1 and CDR2 sequences are SGHDN and FVKESK. The chain's CDR3 is CASSQGGLASYNEQFF. The CDR3 DNA sequence: TGTGCCAGCAGCCAAGGGGGACTAGCCAGCTACAATGAGCAGTTCTTC.

In this sample, this clone turned up a few times. The chain joins TRBV11-2 to TRBJ2-5; 7 bases match TRBD2. This CDR3 has 19 residues. V trimming: 3 bases; J trimming: 3 bases; junction bases outside the gene matches: 19. CDR1 is SGHAT and CDR2 is FQNNGV in the germline V gene. The CDR3 is CASSFPYWRGKRLEETQYF. CDR3 nucleotides: TGTGCCAGCAGCTTCCCCTATTGGCGGGGGAAGAGGTTGGAAGAGACCCAGTACTTC.

V usage is TRBV5-4 and J usage is TRBJ2-7, with 8 bases that match TRBD2. V lost 4 bases to trimming and J lost 5 bases; unmatched junction nucleotides: 11. Germline lookup yields CDR1 SGHNT and CDR2 YYREEE (reference sequence). The CDR3 runs to 15 residues. The CDR3, as DNA: TGTGCCAGCAGCCCGGGGTCCAGCGGGAGCGACGAGCAGTACTTC. It is translated as CASSPGSSGSDEQYF.

This clone appeared a single time. The gene calls are TRBV11-3 and TRBJ1-3; the match to TRBD1 covers 7 bases. The CDR3 is 18 residues long. V gave up 5 bases and J gave up 7 bases; unmatched junction bases: 20. From germline, CDR1 is SGHNT and CDR2 YENEEA. In DNA, the CDR3 is TGTGCCAGCAGCCCACGTGAGAAGACAGGGCAATTCGGTAACACCATATATTTT. Amino acid sequence: CASSPREKTGQFGNTIYF.

This clone showed up just a few times. The V and J genes are TRBV2 and TRBJ1-2; D gene ambiguous. The CDR3 contains 14 residues. Looked up from germline, CDR1 is SNHLY and CDR2 is FYNNEI. V lost 5 bases and J 2 bases, leaving 12 bases between the germline ends. DNA for the CDR3: TGTGCCAGCAGTCCCGACCGAGGGAACTATGGCTACACCTTC. Its protein product is CASSPDRGNYGYTF.

The chain couples TRBV14 to TRBJ2-7, with 8 bases matching TRBD1. Looked up from germline, CDR1 is SGHDN and CDR2 is FVKESK. The CDR3 loop spans 13 amino acids. Unmatched junction bases numbered 4, after V lost 6 bases and J lost 3 bases. CDR3 coding DNA: TGTGCCAGCAGGGACAGGGCAAACTACGAGCAGTACTTC. Its translation is CASRDRANYEQYF.

A few counts support this clone. This CDR3 is CASSPRQANTGELFF. The CDR3 nucleotides are TGTGCCAGCAGCCCCCGACAGGCGAACACCGGGGAGCTGTTTTTT. The chain couples TRBV11-2 to TRBJ2-2; possibly TRBD1 for D (6 bases). This CDR3 is built from 15 residues. V was clipped by 5 bases and J by 0 bases, with 10 bases between them. CDR1 and CDR2 from the germline V gene are SGHAT and FQNNGV.